The 16 T cell receptor beta chains given below trace back to one sample, sequenced in a study of human T cells and chemical hapten exposure. Time point given: patch test 2, 6 weeks after DPC sensitization. The sample's treatment: therapeutic diphenylcyclopropenone sensitization with weekly scalp DPC. MiXCR, applied by TCRdb to the RACE reads, yields one record per CDR3 protein. The sample has some 100,000 distinct CDR3 sequences, about a tenth seen once. The specimen was whole blood, collected in connection with sensitization to the hapten diphenylcyclopropenone (DPC). Source of these receptors: a woman between 40 and 55 years old with alopecia areata. Some clones in this sample may be carry-over from other donors' samples.

The rearrangement uses TRBV7-2 and TRBJ2-7; D might be TRBD1 (6 bases). Germline CDR1 SGHTA, CDR2 FQGNSA. This CDR3 is built from 15 residues. V lost 5 bases and J 2 bases, leaving 16 bases between the germline ends. In DNA form, the CDR3 reads TGTGCCAGCAGCCTGTCCGGGACACTTCCCTACGAGCAGTACTTC. This codes for CASSLSGTLPYEQYF.

This clonotype appeared many times. This rearrangement joins TRBV7-2 to TRBJ1-2; 10 bases match TRBD1. Trimming removed 3 bases from V and 7 bases from J; junction bases left unmatched: 2. Germline CDR1 SGHTA, CDR2 FQGNSA. The CDR3 has 13 residues. CDR3 coding DNA: TGTGCCAGCAGCTTTGGGACAGGGGTTGGCTACACCTTC. It yields the protein CASSFGTGVGYTF. Full variable domain (outside the CDR3, taken from reference TRBV7-2 and TRBJ1-2): GAGVSQSPSNKVTEKGKDVELRCDPISGHTALYWYRQSLGQGLEFLIYFQGNSAPDKSGLPSDRFSAERTGGSVSTLTIQRTQQEDSAVYLCASSFGTGVGYTFGSGTRLTVV.

Many counts were recorded for this clonotype. The gene calls are TRBV7-2 and TRBJ2-5; 8 nucleotides agree with TRBD2. The trim removed 1 base at V and 5 bases at J, leaving 6 bases unmatched. The germline CDR1 and CDR2 sequences are SGHTA and FQGNSA. The CDR3 sequence is 15 residues long. In nucleotides, the CDR3 is TGTGCCAGCAGCTTAGGTCGGGGCGGGAGGGAGACCCAGTACTTC. Translation gives CASSLGRGGRETQYF.

Remarks on this clonotype: A much larger clonotype is one base distant, so this may be a read error. The rearrangement joins TRBV6-2 or TRBV6-3 to TRBJ2-7; D is possibly TRBD2 (6 bases). V was shortened by 6 bases and J by 0 bases, with 12 bases between the two germline ends. The CDR3 is made up of 14 amino acids. Germline assignment: CDR1 MNHEY and CDR2 SVGEGT. This chain's CDR3 is CASRVEGPSYEQYF. CDR3 DNA sequence: TGTGCCAGCAGAGTGGAGGGACCCTCCTACGAGCAGTACTTC.

This clonotype was observed many times. This chain uses TRBV20-1 with TRBJ1-2; 9 positions match TRBD1. Looked up from germline, CDR1 is DFQATT and CDR2 is SNEGSKA (reference sequence). With V trimmed by 5 bases and J by 4 bases, 5 bases remained unmatched. The CDR3 extends over 13 amino acids. Here the CDR3 reads CSAYPTGGYGYTF. DNA of the CDR3: TGCAGTGCTTACCCGACAGGGGGCTATGGCTACACCTTC.

There are many counts of this clonotype. The gene calls are TRBV4-1 and TRBJ2-2; D gene ambiguous. Per germline, CDR1 MGHRA and CDR2 YSYEKL. The CDR3 sequence is 12 residues long. Deletions cut 2 bases from V and 4 bases from J, with 2 bases between. CDR3 DNA sequence: TGCGCCAGCAGCCAAATCACCGGGGAGCTGTTTTTT. Its protein product is CASSQITGELFF.

The CDR3 here is CASSLGQGIGELFF. The CDR3 DNA sequence: TGTGCCAGCAGCTTGGGACAGGGGATCGGGGAGCTGTTTTTT. V and J are TRBV5-5 and TRBJ2-2; 8 nucleotides align to TRBD1. CDR1 is SGHKS and CDR2 is YYEKEE in the germline V gene (reference sequence). The CDR3 extends over 14 amino acids. The V gene end was trimmed by 0 bases and the J gene end by 7 bases; junction bases not matched to a gene: 2.

This clonotype was recorded many times. The chain links TRBV5-4 to TRBJ1-1; no clear D. Trimming pared 3 bases from V and 0 bases from J, leaving 12 bases between. There are 15 residues in the CDR3. Germline V gene data show CDR1 as SGHNT and CDR2 as YYREEE (reference sequence). The CDR3 sequence: CASSSAKVLNTEAFF. CDR3 DNA: TGTGCCAGCAGCTCGGCCAAGGTTCTGAACACTGAAGCTTTCTTT.

This clonotype came up a few times. The J gene is TRBJ1-2, the V gene TRBV11-1; the D gene is possibly TRBD1 (6 bases). CDR3 size: 17 residues. V was clipped by 4 bases and J by 2 bases, with 20 bases between them. CDR1 SGHAT and CDR2 FQDESV come from the germline V gene (reference sequence). The CDR3 DNA reads TGTGCCAGCAGCTCCGGACATTACCTTACAGGGAACTATGGCTACACCTTC. It encodes CASSSGHYLTGNYGYTF.

A note on this clonotype: A much larger clone lies one base from this, so it may be a read error. The V call is TRBV27, the J call TRBJ2-1; 8 bases match TRBD1. This CDR3 region has 15 residues. CDR1 and CDR2 (germline): MNHEY, SMNVEV (reference sequence). J gave up 8 bases and V 6 bases, and 12 bases lay outside the gene matches. CDR3 sequence: CASRFGQGPGHEQFF. The DNA for the CDR3 is TGTGCCAGCAGATTCGGACAGGGCCCAGGGCATGAGCAGTTCTTC.

This clonotype has more than one count but fewer than ten. The V and J genes are TRBV7-9 and TRBJ1-1, with D uncertain. The length of the CDR3 is 14 residues. V lost 3 bases and J 1 base, leaving 9 bases between the germline ends. Germline CDR1 SEHNR, CDR2 FQNEAQ (reference sequence). CDR3 protein: CASSFLTENTEAFF. CDR3 nucleotide sequence: TGTGCCAGCAGCTTTCTTACGGAGAACACTGAAGCTTTCTTT.

V usage is TRBV5-1 and J usage is TRBJ2-3; D remains ambiguous. The germline V gene encodes CDR1 SGHRS and CDR2 YFSETQ. The CDR3 totals 15 residues. Trimming took off 2 bases at V and 2 bases at J, with 12 bases between the two ends. Written as DNA, the CDR3 is TGCGCCAGCAGCTTAGATGGCGTACTCACAGATACGCAGTATTTT. Translating it yields CASSLDGVLTDTQYF.

This clonotype has a single count. The chain joins TRBV29-1 to TRBJ2-5; D is unclear. Germline CDR1 SQVTM, CDR2 ANQGSEA. This CDR3 contains 14 residues. V was cut by 2 bases and J by 1 base, with 11 bases left in between. The CDR3 sequence: CSVENVTTQETQYF. Here the CDR3 DNA reads TGCAGCGTTGAAAATGTAACGACCCAAGAGACCCAGTACTTC.

This clonotype was detected ten times or more. The V and J genes are TRBV6-5 and TRBJ2-7, with no clear D. The CDR3 has 13 residues. The germline gives CDR1 MNHEY, CDR2 SVGAGI. Trimming stripped 6 bases from V and 0 bases from J, with 9 bases between. The DNA of the CDR3 is TGTGCCAGCAGCAAAGGACCCTCCTACGAGCAGTACTTC. Its translation is CASSKGPSYEQYF.

This clonotype has more than one count but fewer than ten. CDR3 in DNA: TGTGCCAGCAGTGAAGAGCTTAACACCGGGGAGCTGTTTTTT. Translating it yields CASSEELNTGELFF. This rearrangement joins TRBV2 to TRBJ2-2; D is ambiguous. Germline V gene data show CDR1 as SNHLY and CDR2 as FYNNEI. The CDR3 contains 14 residues. V was cut by 1 base and J by 2 bases, with 5 bases left in between.

V and J are TRBV28 and TRBJ1-1; no reliable D call. The CDR3 spans 14 residues. Germline CDR1 and CDR2: MDHEN and SYDVKM. V was shortened by 7 bases and J by 4 bases, with 16 bases between the two germline ends. The CDR3 is CASTLTRASTEAFF. The CDR3 DNA reads TGTGCCAGCACTCTCACTCGGGCCAGCACTGAAGCTTTCTTT.